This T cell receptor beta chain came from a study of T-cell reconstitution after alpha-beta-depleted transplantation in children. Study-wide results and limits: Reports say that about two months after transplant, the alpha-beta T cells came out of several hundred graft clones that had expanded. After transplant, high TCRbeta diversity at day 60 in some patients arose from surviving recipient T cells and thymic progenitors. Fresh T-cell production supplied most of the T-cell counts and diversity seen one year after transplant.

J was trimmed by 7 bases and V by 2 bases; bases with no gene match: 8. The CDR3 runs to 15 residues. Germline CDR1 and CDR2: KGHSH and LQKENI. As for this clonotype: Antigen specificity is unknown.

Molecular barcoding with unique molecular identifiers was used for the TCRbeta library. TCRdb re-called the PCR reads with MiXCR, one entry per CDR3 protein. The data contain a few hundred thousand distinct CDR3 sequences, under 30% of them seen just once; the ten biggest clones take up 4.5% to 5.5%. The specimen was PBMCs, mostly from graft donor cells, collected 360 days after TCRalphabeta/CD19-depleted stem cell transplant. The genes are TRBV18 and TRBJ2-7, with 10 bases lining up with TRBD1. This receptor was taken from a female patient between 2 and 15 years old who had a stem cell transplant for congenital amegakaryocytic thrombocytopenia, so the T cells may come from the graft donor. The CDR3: CASSPSKGTGEEQYF. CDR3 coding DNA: TGTGCCAGCTCACCATCAAAAGGGACAGGGGAAGAGCAGTACTTC.